The 9 T cell receptor beta chains below all came from one sample that was sequenced in a study of blood T cell repertoires in COVID-19. Clones were sequenced by immunoSEQ multiplex PCR, and TCRdb holds only the in-frame ones, with some missing. The data show 120,000 to 150,000 clones, about four fifths seen once. The sequenced material came from peripheral blood. The receptors were gathered from a human donor in a cohort sampled during active COVID-19.

The rearrangement uses TRBV12-3 or TRBV12-4 and TRBJ1-1; 8 bases match TRBD1. V shed 3 bases and J 13 bases; nucleotides not matched to a gene: 10. The length of the CDR3 is 13 residues. The CDR3 loop is CASSLAAGGGGFF. The DNA of the CDR3 is TGTGCCAGCAGTTTGGCGGCAGGGGGCGGAGGTTTCTTT.

The gene calls are TRBV18 and TRBJ2-5; maybe TRBD1 (6 bases). The V end lost 5 bases, the J end lost 7 bases, and 20 bases lay between the germline ends. The CDR3 has 15 amino acids. Germline V CDR1 and CDR2: KGHSH, LQKENI. In nucleotides, the CDR3 is TGTGCCAGCTCAACAACAGGGCTAGACCAGGGGACCCAGTACTTC. Protein: CASSTTGLDQGTQYF.

This rearrangement joins TRBV27 to TRBJ1-5; 8 bases are a match to TRBD1. This CDR3 contains 17 residues. The germline V gene encodes CDR1 MNHEY and CDR2 SMNVEV (reference sequence). Germline trimming cut 0 bases from V and 4 bases from J; bases unmatched to any gene: 8. The CDR3 DNA sequence: TGTGCCAGCAGTTTATCGATGGCCGGACAGGGAAATCAGCCCCAGCATTTT. Translated, it gives CASSLSMAGQGNQPQHF.

This clone was counted between two and nine times. This sequence joins TRBV27 and TRBJ1-3; D remains unclear. Looked up from germline, CDR1 is MNHEY and CDR2 is SMNVEV (reference sequence). There are 15 residues in the CDR3. The ends were cut back, 5 bases at V and 8 bases at J, with 19 bases in the middle. DNA for the CDR3: TGTGCCAGCAGTGAAGGTCCGGGAACTTTCGACACCATATATTTT. It translates to CASSEGPGTFDTIYF.

The chain links TRBV5-3 to TRBJ1-2; no clear D. TRBV5-3 is noted as an ORF with a role that remains uncertain. V was trimmed by 0 bases and J by 2 bases, leaving 11 bases between them. This CDR3 has 15 residues. The CDR3 nucleotides are TGTGCCAGAAGCTTGGGAGGGTCTATGAACTATGGCTACACCTTC. It specifies CARSLGGSMNYGYTF.

The J gene is TRBJ1-1, the V gene TRBV6-2 or TRBV6-3; 8 bases fit TRBD1. Germline V lookup: CDR1 MNHEY, CDR2 SVGEGT. The length of the CDR3 is 17 residues. With 0 bases clipped from V and 3 bases from J, the junction kept 9 bases outside the gene matches. CDR3 DNA: TGTGCCAGCAGTTACTCGATGCAGGGGGCAGGGGACACTGAAGCTTTCTTT. This codes for CASSYSMQGAGDTEAFF.

The chain recombines TRBV7-2 with TRBJ1-6, with D hard to call. This CDR3 is 12 amino acids long. The V and J ends lost 5 bases and 14 bases respectively, with 13 bases between them. Germline V gives CDR1 SGHTA, CDR2 FQGNSA. The CDR3 DNA reads TGTGCCAGCAGCACGAGACCCGGGGCCCTCCACTTT. It encodes CASSTRPGALHF.

This rearrangement joins TRBV6-5 to TRBJ1-2, with D perhaps matching TRBD1 (6 bases). There are 13 residues in the CDR3. Looked up from germline, CDR1 is MNHEY and CDR2 is SVGAGI. The germline V and J ends were trimmed by 7 bases and 4 bases, with 13 bases remaining between them. Here the CDR3 reads CASTTGRGYGYTF. The DNA of the CDR3 is TGTGCCAGCACAACAGGGAGAGGCTATGGCTACACCTTC.

The CDR3 reads CASSTPLTGVDQPQHF. Written as DNA, the CDR3 is TGTGCCAGTAGTACCCCCCTTACAGGGGTGGATCAGCCCCAGCATTTT. The chain recombines TRBV19 with TRBJ1-5, with 7 bases matching TRBD1. Germline-derived CDR1 and CDR2 are LNHDA and SQIVND (reference sequence). V shed 4 bases, J shed 5 bases, and the junction held 11 bases outside the gene matches. This CDR3 region has 16 residues.